A selection of T cell receptor beta chains follows, all from one sample in a study of blood T cell repertoires in COVID-19. Clones were sequenced by immunoSEQ multiplex PCR, and TCRdb holds only the in-frame ones, with some missing. The table has some 200,000 clones, roughly 81% seen once. Material: peripheral blood. The receptors derive from a man aged 50 or older who had recovered from COVID-19. Both conserved end residues are part of each CDR3. Fields, in order: J gene, V gene, D gene, clone size, CDR3 DNA, CDR3 protein. The D gene is left open where the match is weak. Size is stated for part of the rows, as once, few or many counts, or as a class when the clone is expanded.

J: TRBJ1-1
V: TRBV6-4
D: TRBD1
size: -
DNA: TGTGCCAGCAGAGAACAGGGACAGCATAACACTGAAGCTTTCTTT
CDR3: CASREQGQHNTEAFF

J: TRBJ2-5
V: TRBV6-6
D: -
size: -
DNA: TGTGCCAGCAGTTACTCGTCAGTCCAAGAGACCCAGTACTTC
CDR3: CASSYSSVQETQYF

J: TRBJ2-7
V: TRBV28
D: -
size: -
DNA: TGTGCCAGCAGTTTAGTCCTCGGTAGCTCCTACGAGCAGTACTTC
CDR3: CASSLVLGSSYEQYF

J: TRBJ2-1
V: TRBV27
D: -
size: -
DNA: TGTGCCAGCAGTATCCTCAGCAGGGCCTCCTACAATGAGCAGTTCTTC
CDR3: CASSILSRASYNEQFF

J: TRBJ1-2
V: TRBV7-9
D: TRBD1
size: -
DNA: TGTGCCAGCAGCTTAGGCGGTCAGGGGGCAGTGAACTATGGCTACACCTTC
CDR3: CASSLGGQGAVNYGYTF

J: TRBJ2-1
V: TRBV3-1/TRBV3-2
D: -
size: -
DNA: TGTGCCAGCAGCCAAGCCCGTCGCCGGACTACCCCCGTAAATGAGCAGTTCTTC
CDR3: CASSQARRRTTPVNEQFF

J: TRBJ2-2
V: TRBV6-4
D: -
size: -
DNA: TGTGCCAGCAGCCTATCCCCCGGACATCCCACCGGGGAGCTGTTTTTT
CDR3: CASSLSPGHPTGELFF

J: TRBJ1-1
V: TRBV7-9
D: TRBD1
size: once
DNA: TGTGCCAGCAGCTTAACTACAGGGGGCTCTGAAGCTTTCTTT
CDR3: CASSLTTGGSEAFF

J: TRBJ2-5
V: TRBV7-9
D: -
size: -
DNA: TGTGCCAGCAGCGCCGGGATACAAGAGACCCAGTACTTC
CDR3: CASSAGIQETQYF

J: TRBJ1-1
V: TRBV4-1
D: -
size: -
DNA: TGCGCCAGCAGCCAAGACGCAGTGAACACTGAAGCTTTCTTT
CDR3: CASSQDAVNTEAFF

J: TRBJ2-5
V: TRBV14
D: TRBD1
size: -
DNA: TGTGCCAGCAGCCCCGGGACAGGGGGCATCTTTATTGGGGAGACCCAGTACTTC
CDR3: CASSPGTGGIFIGETQYF

J: TRBJ2-1
V: TRBV27
D: -
size: -
DNA: TGTGCCAGCAGTTTACTAAATGAGCAGTTCTTC
CDR3: CASSLLNEQFF

J: TRBJ1-2
V: TRBV19
D: TRBD1
size: -
DNA: TGTGCCAGTAGTACCAGGGGGTATGGCTACACCTTC
CDR3: CASSTRGYGYTF

J: TRBJ2-7
V: TRBV7-8
D: -
size: -
DNA: TGTGCCAGCAGCCCGGTCGAGCTATCCCACGAGCAGTACTTC
CDR3: CASSPVELSHEQYF

J: TRBJ2-7
V: TRBV4-1
D: TRBD2
size: few
DNA: TGCGCCAGCAGCCAAGACGGGACTAGCGGGAAATACGAGCAGTACTTC
CDR3: CASSQDGTSGKYEQYF

J: TRBJ2-7
V: TRBV7-6
D: -
size: -
DNA: TGTGCCAGCAGCTTAGCGGCAGCGTGGGAGCAGTACTTC
CDR3: CASSLAAAWEQYF

J: TRBJ2-7
V: TRBV11-2
D: -
size: -
DNA: TGTGCCAGCAGCTTACGCGTTGGGGACACTTTGAGCTCCTACGAGCAGTACTTC
CDR3: CASSLRVGDTLSSYEQYF

J: TRBJ2-1
V: TRBV4-1
D: TRBD1
size: -
DNA: TGCGCCAGCAGCCCTGCCGGGACAGCTAGCTACAATGAGCAGTTCTTC
CDR3: CASSPAGTASYNEQFF

J: TRBJ2-7
V: TRBV19
D: TRBD2
size: -
DNA: TGTGCCAGTAGTCCCCTAGCGGGGAGCTCCTACGAGCAGTACTTC
CDR3: CASSPLAGSSYEQYF

J: TRBJ1-6
V: TRBV5-1
D: TRBD1
size: -
DNA: TGCGCCAGCAGCTTGGCGGGACAGGGGCGATCACCCCTCCACTTT
CDR3: CASSLAGQGRSPLHF

J: TRBJ1-1
V: TRBV28
D: TRBD1
size: -
DNA: TGTGCCAGCAGTTCTACCGGGACAGGGGCCATGAACACTGAAGCTTTCTTT
CDR3: CASSSTGTGAMNTEAFF

J: TRBJ2-2
V: TRBV25-1
D: -
size: once
DNA: TGTGCCAGCAGTGAATTGGGTACAGGGAGCACCGGGGAGCTGTTTTTT
CDR3: CASSELGTGSTGELFF

J: TRBJ2-2
V: TRBV7-2
D: -
size: once
DNA: TGTGCCAGCAGCTTAGTACAGATCGGCACCGGGGAGCTGTTTTTT
CDR3: CASSLVQIGTGELFF

J: TRBJ1-3
V: TRBV9
D: -
size: -
DNA: TGTGCCAGCAGCGTCCAGTCCTCTGGAAACACCATATATTTT
CDR3: CASSVQSSGNTIYF

J: TRBJ2-7
V: TRBV28
D: -
size: -
DNA: TGTGCCAGCAGCGGAGGGGAGCGAATATCCGGGCAGTACTTC
CDR3: CASSGGERISGQYF

J: TRBJ1-1
V: TRBV4-1
D: -
size: -
DNA: TGCGCCAGCAGCCATCCCGCTCAGACTGAAGCTTTCTTT
CDR3: CASSHPAQTEAFF

J: TRBJ1-1
V: TRBV5-5
D: -
size: once
DNA: TGTGCCAGCAGCTTTGAGGAGACTGAAGCTTTCTTT
CDR3: CASSFEETEAFF

J: TRBJ2-7
V: TRBV5-1
D: TRBD2
size: -
DNA: TGCGCCAGCAGCTTGGGGACTAGCGGGATCGAGCAGTACTTC
CDR3: CASSLGTSGIEQYF

J: TRBJ1-3
V: TRBV6-2/TRBV6-3
D: -
size: -
DNA: TGTGCCAGCAGTTGGACTTATGCCTCTGGAAACACCATATATTTT
CDR3: CASSWTYASGNTIYF